These T cell receptor beta chains were read from a single sample in a study of blood T cell repertoires in COVID-19. Sequencing was performed with immunoSEQ multiplex PCR; in TCRdb, only in-frame clones are kept and a portion is missing. The sample carries hundreds of thousands of clones, 88% recorded once. The sample was PBMCs or T cells enriched from blood (not recorded which). Receptor source: a woman aged 45-59 years who had recovered from COVID-19. The CDR3 runs from the conserved cysteine through the conserved F or W. D genes are given only for firm matches. Clone size is not always given. Where it is, it says once, few, many or a class for expanded clones.

TRBV7-8	NA	NA	TRBJ1-6	TGTGCCAGCAGCTTATTCACAGGGAGCTCCTATAATTCACCCCTCCACTTT	CASSLFTGSSYNSPLHF
TRBV3-1/TRBV3-2	NA	NA	TRBJ1-1	TGTGCCAGCAGCCAGGGGGCGCGAGCTTTCTTT	CASSQGARAFF
TRBV5-4	TRBD1	NA	TRBJ1-2	TGTGCCAGCAGCGAGGGACAGGGGATAGGAGGCTACACCTTC	CASSEGQGIGGYTF
TRBV2	TRBD2	NA	TRBJ2-3	TGTGCCAGCATAGTGTCTAGCGGGAAACATGGAGATACGCAGTATTTT	CASIVSSGKHGDTQYF
TRBV11-3	NA	NA	TRBJ2-2	TGTGCCAGCAGCGTCGGGGGACTCGGGACGCTAAACACCGGGGAGCTGTTTTTT	CASSVGGLGTLNTGELFF
TRBV11-3	NA	NA	TRBJ2-1	TGTGCCAGCAGCGCAACAGGGATCGCCTACAATGAGCAGTTCTTC	CASSATGIAYNEQFF
TRBV11-1	TRBD1	NA	TRBJ1-1	TGTGCCAGCAGCTTAACAGGGGGATTGAACACTGAAGCTTTCTTT	CASSLTGGLNTEAFF
TRBV5-1	NA	NA	TRBJ2-7	TGCGCCAGCAGCCCTCATCTCGTCGGCCTGAGGGAGCAGTACTTC	CASSPHLVGLREQYF
TRBV7-2	TRBD2	NA	TRBJ2-1	TGTGCCAGCAGCTTACAAACTAGCGGAACCTACAATGAGCAGTTCTTC	CASSLQTSGTYNEQFF
TRBV4-1	NA	NA	TRBJ2-4	TGCGCCAGCAGCCAAGAGGCCGCACAGGGCAAAAACATTCAGTACTTC	CASSQEAAQGKNIQYF
TRBV11-3	TRBD1	NA	TRBJ2-7	TGTGCCAGCAGCTTTTCGGGACAGGGAGATTATGAGCAGTACTTC	CASSFSGQGDYEQYF
TRBV10-3	NA	NA	TRBJ1-6	TGTGCCATCAGTGAGTCGTCAGGAAATTCACCCCTCCACTTT	CAISESSGNSPLHF
TRBV4-1	NA	NA	TRBJ1-4	TGCGCCAGCAGCCAAGATATCTCCGGTTCGCTACGAAAACTGTTTTTT	CASSQDISGSLRKLFF
TRBV18	NA	NA	TRBJ2-7	TGTGCCAGCTCACCACCCGGAGAAGCGAGGCCCTACGAGCAGTACTTC	CASSPPGEARPYEQYF
TRBV28	NA	NA	TRBJ1-5	TGTGCCAGCAGTTCGACTCCTACAGCGGAGCCCCAGCATTTT	CASSSTPTAEPQHF
TRBV5-1	TRBD1	once	TRBJ1-6	TGCGCCAGCAGTCCGACAGGGAAGAATTCACCCCTCCACTTT	CASSPTGKNSPLHF
TRBV9	NA	once	TRBJ2-1	TGTGCCAGCGGGACTGGTTACAATGAGCAGTTCTTC	CASGTGYNEQFF
TRBV28	NA	once	TRBJ2-4	TGTGCCAGCAGTCCCCCGGTAAACATTCAGTACTTC	CASSPPVNIQYF
TRBV28	TRBD2	NA	TRBJ2-7	TGTGCCAGCAGTTTACCTTTGGGAGCGGGAGTACGGGAGCAGTACTTC	CASSLPLGAGVREQYF
TRBV10-2	NA	NA	TRBJ2-3	TGCGCCAGCAGTGAGTTCCTAGGCATCGATACGCAGTATTTT	CASSEFLGIDTQYF
TRBV5-1	TRBD1	NA	TRBJ2-7	TGCGCCAGCAGCTTGGCCCCGGCCGGGACAGGAGCCTACGAGCAGTACTTC	CASSLAPAGTGAYEQYF
TRBV7-2	TRBD2	few	TRBJ2-1	TGTGCCAGCAGCTTTACTAGCGGGAGGTCCTACAATGAGCAGTTCTTC	CASSFTSGRSYNEQFF
TRBV7-2	TRBD1	NA	TRBJ2-1	TGTGCCAGCAGCTTAGTAGGGACAGGGGGCTACAATGAGCAGTTCTTC	CASSLVGTGGYNEQFF
TRBV19	TRBD1	NA	TRBJ2-7	TGTGCCAGTAGTATACAGAAGGGACAGAAAAACTACGAGCAGTACTTC	CASSIQKGQKNYEQYF
TRBV28	NA	NA	TRBJ2-7	TGTGCCAGCAGCCCGCGGACAAACTCCTACGAGCAGTACTTC	CASSPRTNSYEQYF
TRBV11-2	TRBD1	NA	TRBJ1-1	TGTGCCAGCAGCTTAGAGGGACAGGGGTATGGAGCAGGGAACACTGAAGCTTTCTTT	CASSLEGQGYGAGNTEAFF
TRBV28	NA	NA	TRBJ1-1	TGTGCCAGCAGTTTATCACGGAAAAGGGGCACTGAAGCTTTCTTT	CASSLSRKRGTEAFF
TRBV7-3	TRBD1	NA	TRBJ2-1	TGTGCCAGCAGTTTCGACAGGGCCAATGAGCAGTTCTTC	CASSFDRANEQFF
TRBV19	TRBD1	NA	TRBJ1-5	TGTGCCAGTAGTAGGACGACAGGGCTTCAGCCCCAGCATTTT	CASSRTTGLQPQHF
TRBV3-1/TRBV3-2	NA	NA	TRBJ1-2	TGTGCCAGCAGCCAAGATCGGCTGGAATCTAGCGGCTACACCTTC	CASSQDRLESSGYTF
TRBV7-3	NA	few	TRBJ1-2	TGTGCCAGCAGCCCGCACCCAGGAGGGTTGGCTGGCTACACCTTC	CASSPHPGGLAGYTF
TRBV6-5	NA	NA	TRBJ1-5	TGTGCCAGCGGTCCAGCGTGGCCCCAGCATTTT	CASGPAWPQHF
TRBV19	TRBD1	once	TRBJ1-1	TGTGCCACAAAATTACAGGGGACGAGAACTGAAGCTTTCTTT	CATKLQGTRTEAFF
TRBV7-6	NA	NA	TRBJ1-5	TGTGCCAGCAGCTCGACGAGGGGAGGGCAGCCCCAGCATTTT	CASSSTRGGQPQHF
TRBV6-5	NA	NA	TRBJ2-7	TGTGCCAGCAGTTACTCGAGGTGGAGGGACTACGAGCAGTACTTC	CASSYSRWRDYEQYF
TRBV5-1	NA	NA	TRBJ2-7	TGCGCCAGCAGCCCCGGAAGTGAGCGGAGATCCTACGAGCAGTACTTC	CASSPGSERRSYEQYF
TRBV6-5	TRBD2	NA	TRBJ2-7	TGTGCCAGCAGTTACAAAGGAGGACTAGTAGCGTACGAGCAGTACTTC	CASSYKGGLVAYEQYF
TRBV28	TRBD2	NA	TRBJ2-1	TGTGCCAGCAGTCCTAGCGGGGGACCCTACAATGAGCAGTTCTTC	CASSPSGGPYNEQFF
TRBV28	NA	NA	TRBJ1-5	TGTGCCAGCAGTCGAGACAGGTATCGGGGCAATCAGCCCCAGCATTTT	CASSRDRYRGNQPQHF
TRBV4-3	NA	NA	TRBJ2-2	TGCGCCAGCAGCCAGACTAGTTCGGGAACCGGGGAGCTGTTTTTT	CASSQTSSGTGELFF